The rows below give T cell receptor beta chains drawn from one sample of a study of radiotherapy plus CTLA-4 blockade in lung cancer. The table came from immunoSEQ multiplex PCR; TCRdb's copy has only in-frame clones and leaves some out. There are about 86,000 clones in the sample; over 80% occur only once, and 0.82% lies in the top ten. Source: peripheral blood, taken from a patient treated with radiotherapy plus ipilimumab. These receptors all stem from a human donor with non-small cell lung cancer who had stable disease on radiotherapy plus ipilimumab. The CDR3 runs from the conserved cysteine through the conserved F or W. A D gene is named only where the DNA matches it firmly. Clone size is shown for a subset of rows, as once, few, many or a class of expanded clone.

J	D	size	V	CDR3	DNA
TRBJ2-5	TRBD2	few	TRBV9	CASSVGSLAGGQETQYF	TGTGCCAGCAGCGTAGGGTCACTAGCGGGGGGGCAAGAGACCCAGTACTTC
TRBJ2-2	-	few	TRBV4-1	CASSQATGPNTGELFF	TGCGCCAGCAGCCAGGCTACTGGGCCGAACACCGGGGAGCTGTTTTTT
TRBJ2-7	-	-	TRBV6-1	CASSESGTASYEQYF	TGTGCCAGCAGTGAGTCCGGGACTGCATCCTACGAGCAGTACTTC
TRBJ2-5	-	-	TRBV18	CASSPAYQETQYF	TGTGCCAGCTCACCGGCATACCAAGAGACCCAGTACTTC
TRBJ1-5	TRBD1	-	TRBV19	CASSRGNGDGQPQHF	TGTGCCAGTAGCAGGGGGAACGGGGACGGTCAGCCCCAGCATTTT
TRBJ2-7	TRBD2	-	TRBV5-1	CASSLGFGAGDYEQYF	TGCGCCAGCAGCTTGGGATTCGGAGCGGGGGATTACGAGCAGTACTTC
TRBJ2-5	-	once	TRBV2	CASSDEQGQETQYF	TGTGCCAGCAGTGACGAACAGGGCCAAGAGACCCAGTACTTC
TRBJ1-6	-	-	TRBV6-5	CASSYNNSPLHF	TGTGCCAGCAGTTACAATAATTCACCCCTCCACTTT
TRBJ2-1	TRBD2	-	TRBV19	CASSIARGKYEQFF	TGTGCCAGTAGTATCGCGCGGGGGAAGTATGAGCAGTTCTTC
TRBJ2-7	TRBD1	-	TRBV7-2	CASSLNLGQGTYEQYF	TGTGCCAGCAGCTTAAACCTGGGACAGGGGACCTACGAGCAGTACTTC
TRBJ2-7	-	-	TRBV5-1	CASRPRQGLEGPTYEQYF	TGCGCCAGCAGACCCCGACAGGGACTCGAAGGCCCCACCTACGAGCAGTACTTC
TRBJ2-1	TRBD2	-	TRBV19	CASSSSGRPHNEQFF	TGTGCCAGTAGTTCTAGCGGGAGACCACACAATGAGCAGTTCTTC
TRBJ2-7	TRBD1	-	TRBV11-2	CASSLDRGREQYF	TGTGCCAGCAGCTTAGATAGGGGGCGCGAGCAGTACTTC
TRBJ1-6	TRBD1	-	TRBV7-9	CASSRRDSNSPLHF	TGTGCCAGCAGCCGAAGGGACAGCAATTCACCCCTCCACTTT
TRBJ1-4	-	-	TRBV29-1	CSVVGSGSRKLFF	TGCAGCGTTGTTGGATCAGGCTCAAGGAAACTGTTTTTT
TRBJ2-1	-	-	TRBV5-1	CASSLESASEQFF	TGCGCCAGCAGCTTGGAATCTGCCAGTGAGCAGTTCTTC
TRBJ1-3	-	-	TRBV5-1	CASSLDTVVSGNTIYF	TGCGCCAGCAGCTTGGACACGGTAGTTTCTGGAAACACCATATATTTT
TRBJ2-1	-	-	TRBV6-5	CASSSIGSTYNEQFF	TGTGCCAGCAGTTCCATCGGGAGTACCTACAATGAGCAGTTCTTC
TRBJ1-1	-	-	TRBV7-3	CASSRDKHTEAFF	TGTGCCAGCAGCCGGGACAAACATACTGAAGCTTTCTTT
TRBJ1-2	-	-	TRBV7-9	CASSSLRAGVGANYGYTF	TGTGCCAGCAGCTCCCTCAGGGCAGGGGTTGGAGCTAACTATGGCTACACCTTC
TRBJ2-7	-	once	TRBV28	CASSSAGPTLYEQYF	TGTGCCAGCAGTTCGGCGGGACCAACCCTCTACGAGCAGTACTTC
TRBJ2-6	TRBD1	-	TRBV28	CASMAGRGRGSGANVLTF	TGTGCCAGCATGGCAGGAAGGGGGCGCGGTTCTGGGGCCAACGTCCTGACTTTC
TRBJ2-7	-	-	TRBV6-6	CASRGGGDEQYF	TGTGCCAGCAGAGGGGGGGGCGACGAGCAGTACTTC
TRBJ2-1	-	-	TRBV18	CASSPAGRGGLNEQFF	TGTGCCAGCTCACCAGCCGGTAGGGGGGGCCTAAATGAGCAGTTCTTC
TRBJ1-2	-	-	TRBV2	CASRSGRGNYGYTF	TGTGCCAGCAGGTCGGGCCGCGGAAACTATGGCTACACCTTC